This record concerns one T cell receptor beta chain sequence. It lacks a known antigen. No quality values exist for individual bases; no much larger clone is one base distant. This entry comes from a study of blood T cell repertoires in COVID-19 (TCRdb year 2020). General notes on the study: Samples covering the acute and convalescent phases of COVID-19 were provided by collaborators in the United States, Italy and Spain. A freely available public database, intended as a resource for researchers studying the immune response to SARS-CoV-2, is where the repertoires were released. Where HLA class I and class II types were available, the types were taken from metadata supplied by the sample provider, not from assay-based typing. Deeply sampled blood TCRbeta repertoires from subjects exposed to, actively infected with, or recovered from COVID-19 were included in the dataset. Nearly every sample came with metadata listing a de-identified subject ID, COVID-19 status, age in years and sex. The samples were drawn from two sources: the first 160 participants of the ongoing ImmuneRACE study, and fewer than 1,500 subjects contributed by 6 global collaborators. The prospective study material was composed of cDNA or gDNA derived from T cells, B-cell-depleted T cells, or PBMCs. General conclusions and limits of the study: Clinical and demographic metadata were provided uncurated, with the amount varying by source and participant.

Enrolling through a virtual design, the prospective study's participants ranged in age from roughly 18 to 100 years and lived across 20 to 25 United States geographic areas. Cohort assignment in the prospective study relied on participant-reported clinical history from a screening survey and a study questionnaire. Each participant in the prospective study had whole blood, serum and a nasopharyngeal or oropharyngeal swab collected by mobile phlebotomists. Prospective study participants could optionally give additional blood draws and questionnaires over an approximately 2-month period. Blood samples from the prospective study were shipped frozen or at room temperature prior to DNA extraction. V loses 5 bases, J loses 4 bases, and the germline ends lie 11 bases apart. Inclusive of the bounding cysteine and phenylalanine, the CDR3 is 13 residues long. Only the CDR3 portion is preserved as DNA: 39 bases, with reading frame beginning at the first base. Reading the germline V gene (reference sequence) gives CDR1 LGHDT and CDR2 YNNKEL.

TCRbeta CDR3 regions were amplified from genomic DNA using the immunoSEQ Assay, a bias-controlled multiplex PCR. The study's own analysis went as follows. Within the assay, amplification of reference gene primers was used to estimate how many nucleated cells each sample contained. To quantify the absolute abundance of each unique TCRbeta CDR3 rearrangement, sequence reads were collapsed and filtered. For each sample, productive Simpson clonality was calculated as the square root of Simpson's diversity index over productive rearrangements. Sourced from immuneACCESS, this table was stored by TCRdb with only in-frame sequences that have V and J called. A share of the clones is absent; for the studies checked, an unresolved V gene accounts for under half, and the remainder has no known explanation. That table furnishes V, J and clone size, whereas the DNA furnished D and trimming. The sample table shows around 50,000 clones, and more than 75% are seen once. The ten largest make up about 6.1% of the sample.

The rearranged chain carries TRBV3-1 (or the pseudogene TRBV3-2) and TRBJ1-2; TRBD1 is a possible D gene, resting on 5 matching bases. The sample comprised PBMCs or T cells enriched from blood (not recorded which). This clonotype was obtained from a woman aged 50 to 65 with acute COVID-19. For the CDR3, the sequence is CASSLTAVYGYTF. The DNA sequence is given as TGTGCCAGCAGCTTGACAGCTGTCTATGGCTACACCTTC.